The 29 T cell receptor beta chains listed next were all sequenced from one sample in a study of blood T cell repertoires in COVID-19. The assay was immunoSEQ multiplex PCR, and TCRdb's table has in-frame clones only and misses some. The sample consists of 250,000 to 400,000 clones, roughly nine tenths of them appearing once. The specimen sequenced was PBMCs or T cells enriched from blood (not recorded which). These receptors were taken from a man in his sixties who had recovered from COVID-19.

The rearrangement joins TRBV19 to TRBJ2-7; 8 bases agree with TRBD1. After removal of 1 base from V and 4 bases from J, the junction contained 6 bases not matched to a gene. CDR1 is LNHDA and CDR2 is SQIVND in the germline V gene (reference sequence). The length of the CDR3 is 15 residues. CDR3 residues: CASSIAPGQVYEQYF. The CDR3 DNA follows: TGTGCCAGTAGTATAGCCCCGGGACAGGTATACGAGCAGTACTTC.

This chain connects TRBV7-6 to TRBJ1-3, with D hard to call. Germline loops: CDR1 SGHVS, CDR2 FNYEAQ. This CDR3 is 17 amino acids long. Trimming took 5 bases from V and 2 from J, leaving 19 bases between them. This CDR3 reads CASSDRGAGNPGNTIYF. The CDR3 DNA reads TGTGCCAGCAGCGACCGAGGAGCGGGGAATCCTGGAAACACCATATATTTT.

V usage is TRBV13 and J usage is TRBJ2-2; 10 bases map to TRBD2. Germline V lookup: CDR1 PRHDT, CDR2 FYEKMQ (reference sequence). The CDR3 contains 17 residues. Germline trimming cut 4 bases from V and 6 bases from J; bases unmatched to any gene: 11. This chain's CDR3 is CASSSRTGTSVPGELFF. CDR3 DNA: TGTGCCAGCAGCTCCCGGACCGGGACTAGCGTTCCCGGGGAGCTGTTTTTT.

This clone was seen a single time. This sequence joins TRBV5-1 and TRBJ2-1; weak D call: TRBD1 (6 bases). The CDR3 sequence is 14 residues long. Trimming took off 6 bases at V and 2 bases at J, with 12 bases between the two ends. Germline CDR1 reads SGHRS; CDR2 reads YFSETQ. The CDR3 region is CASTTDRPYNEQFF. The DNA of the CDR3 is TGCGCCAGCACCACAGACAGGCCCTACAATGAGCAGTTCTTC.

The chain uses TRBV12-3 or TRBV12-4 and TRBJ1-1; TRBD1 is a possible D gene (5 bases). Trimming stripped 3 bases from V and 6 bases from J, with 8 bases between. The CDR3 length is 12 residues. The chain's CDR3 is CASSFRGSEAFF. CDR3 DNA sequence: TGTGCCAGCAGTTTTAGGGGATCTGAAGCTTTCTTT.

The chain couples TRBV19 to TRBJ1-4; the match to TRBD1 covers 7 bases. This CDR3 has 15 residues. Germline V gives CDR1 LNHDA, CDR2 SQIVND (reference sequence). Losses at the gene ends were 3 bases for V and 4 bases for J; bases not matched to a gene: 5. For the CDR3, the DNA is TGTGCCAGTAGTATCGGGGACAGAATTAATGAAAAACTGTTTTTT. Its translation is CASSIGDRINEKLFF.

This clone was found a few times. The genes are TRBV4-3 and TRBJ1-2, with D hard to call. Germline V lookup: CDR1 LGHNA, CDR2 YSLEER. This CDR3 comprises 13 residues. V was pared by 0 bases and J by 7 bases, with 9 bases between. The CDR3 region is CASSQDMAGGYTF. CDR3 bases: TGCGCCAGCAGCCAAGATATGGCGGGTGGCTACACCTTC.

The chain recombines TRBV5-1 with TRBJ2-7; TRBD2 aligns across 11 bases. The CDR3 is 14 residues long. With 4 bases clipped from V and 4 bases from J, the junction kept 4 bases outside the gene matches. The germline gives CDR1 SGHRS, CDR2 YFSETQ. The CDR3 DNA follows: TGCGCCAGCAGCACTAGCGGGAGCGGTTACGAGCAGTACTTC. Translated, it gives CASSTSGSGYEQYF.

This rearrangement joins TRBV7-3 to TRBJ2-3; 10 nucleotides line up with TRBD2. CDR1 is SGHTA, CDR2 FQGTGA, per germline. V shed 5 bases, J shed 5 bases, and the junction held 16 bases outside the gene matches. This CDR3 is built from 18 residues. CDR3 sequence: CASSPKEQRGGRGDTQYF. The CDR3 bases are TGTGCCAGCAGCCCGAAGGAGCAGCGGGGGGGCCGAGGAGATACGCAGTATTTT.

CDR3 sequence (DNA): TGTGCCAGCAGCCAAGATGGGCGGACAGGGAACGAAAAACTGTTTTTT. Its protein product is CASSQDGRTGNEKLFF. The chain links TRBV3-1 (or the pseudogene TRBV3-2) to TRBJ1-4; 8 bases fit TRBD1. This CDR3 region has 16 residues. Germline V gives CDR1 LGHDT, CDR2 YNNKEL (reference sequence). V lost 0 bases and J lost 8; bases outside the gene matches: 8.

This clone was detected only once. The chain combines TRBV5-4 with TRBJ1-1; perhaps TRBD1 as D (6 bases). This CDR3 comprises 13 residues. Trimming cost V 9 bases and J 5 bases, with 17 bases left between them. Germline V gives CDR1 SGHNT, CDR2 YYREEE (reference sequence). The CDR3 loop is CATNDRTKTEAFF. Here the CDR3 DNA reads TGTGCCACCAATGACAGGACAAAAACTGAAGCTTTCTTT.

The chain couples TRBV10-3 to TRBJ2-1, with 9 bases identical to TRBD2. With 0 bases clipped from V and 2 bases from J, the junction kept 2 bases outside the gene matches. The germline V gene has CDR1 ENHRY and CDR2 SYGVKD. The length of the CDR3 is 16 residues. Written as DNA, the CDR3 is TGTGCCATCAGTGAGTCTAGCGGGAGAACCTACAATGAGCAGTTCTTC. Residues: CAISESSGRTYNEQFF.

The V gene is TRBV9, the J gene TRBJ1-2, with 9 bases identical to TRBD1. J was trimmed by 7 bases and V by 4 bases; bases with no gene match: 11. The CDR3 runs 15 residues. From germline, CDR1 is SGDLS and CDR2 YYNGEE. The CDR3 nucleotides read TGTGCCAGCAGCAGACAACAGGGGGCAGGTTTTGGCTACACCTTC. Translation: CASSRQQGAGFGYTF.

The J gene is TRBJ1-5, the V gene TRBV7-9, with D tentatively TRBD1 (5 bases). Between the trimmed V and J ends, which lost 0 bases and 2 bases, there was a span of 8 bases. Germline V CDR1 and CDR2: SEHNR, FQNEAQ (reference sequence). CDR3 length equals 15 residues. CDR3 coding DNA: TGTGCCAGCAGCTTAGCGACAGAACGCAATCAGCCCCAGCATTTT. Amino acids: CASSLATERNQPQHF.

The chain joins TRBV4-2 to TRBJ1-2; a possible D gene is TRBD1 (6 bases). The length of the CDR3 is 12 residues. Trimming removed 3 bases from V and 7 bases from J, with 9 bases in between. Germline V gives CDR1 LGHNA, CDR2 YNFKEQ. CDR3 residues: CASSQTGIGYTF. The CDR3 nucleotides are TGTGCCAGCAGCCAGACAGGAATTGGCTACACCTTC.

The chain carries TRBV7-8 and TRBJ1-5; no clear D gene. This CDR3 is built from 14 residues. V lost 5 bases and J lost 7, with 15 bases in between. Germline CDR1 and CDR2: SGHVS and FQNEAQ. CDR3 nucleotides: TGTGCCAGCAGCCCCACGGTGACTTCCCAGCCCCAGCATTTT. It specifies CASSPTVTSQPQHF.

This clone is a singleton in its sample. The chain has TRBV7-2 and TRBJ2-7, with 8 bases lining up with TRBD1. V lost 4 bases, J lost 4 bases, and 9 bases stayed unmatched. Germline loops: CDR1 SGHTA, CDR2 FQGNSA. The length of the CDR3 is 15 residues. In nucleotides, the CDR3 is TGTGCCAGCAGCTACTACGGGACAGGTTTTTACGAGCAGTACTTC. This gives the protein CASSYYGTGFYEQYF. The full variable domain, its missing parts supplied by reference TRBV7-2 and TRBJ2-7, is GAGVSQSPSNKVTEKGKDVELRCDPISGHTALYWYRQSLGQGLEFLIYFQGNSAPDKSGLPSDRFSAERTGGSVSTLTIQRTQQEDSAVYLCASSYYGTGFYEQYFGPGTRLTVT.

The V and J genes are TRBV11-3 and TRBJ2-1; 10 nucleotides match TRBD2. Trimming removed 5 bases from V and 5 bases from J; junction bases left unmatched: 6. Looked up from germline, CDR1 is SGHNT and CDR2 is YENEEA. CDR3 length: 15 amino acids. Here the CDR3 reads CASSILAGLDNEQFF. CDR3 DNA sequence: TGTGCCAGCAGCATACTAGCGGGATTGGACAATGAGCAGTTCTTC.

J is TRBJ2-2 and V is TRBV5-1, with no clear D. Germline V CDR1 and CDR2: SGHRS, YFSETQ. V shed 4 bases and J shed 1 base, with 11 bases lying between them. This CDR3 region has 15 residues. CDR3 in amino acids: CASSPVIGNTGELFF. CDR3 sequence (DNA): TGCGCCAGCAGCCCGGTCATTGGGAACACCGGGGAGCTGTTTTTT.

This clone has a single count. The genes are TRBV3-1 (or the pseudogene TRBV3-2) and TRBJ1-2; the match to TRBD1 covers 7 bases. V gave up 0 bases and J gave up 5 bases; unmatched junction bases: 3. Germline V lookup: CDR1 LGHDT, CDR2 YNNKEL (reference sequence). This CDR3 is built from 14 residues. The chain's CDR3 is CASSQDGTAYGYTF. In DNA form, the CDR3 reads TGTGCCAGCAGCCAAGATGGGACAGCTTATGGCTACACCTTC.

V and J are TRBV3-1 (or the pseudogene TRBV3-2) and TRBJ1-1, with a weak D call TRBD1 (5 bases). Germline CDR1 LGHDT, CDR2 YNNKEL (reference sequence). CDR3 size: 15 residues. Trimming removed 1 base at V and 2 bases at J, with 11 bases between. In DNA, the CDR3 is TGTGCCAGCAGCCAAGGGGCAGGGCGAAACACTGAAGCTTTCTTT. This sequence encodes CASSQGAGRNTEAFF.

This clone turned up a few times. J is TRBJ2-3 and V is TRBV6-4; 8 bases line up with TRBD2. The germline V gene encodes CDR1 MRHNA and CDR2 SNTAGT. V lost 1 base and J lost 7; bases outside the gene matches: 7. The CDR3 is 15 amino acids. CDR3 residues: CASSDLSGGGNTQYF. The CDR3 nucleotides are TGTGCCAGCAGTGACTTGAGCGGGGGAGGGAATACGCAGTATTTT.

The chain recombines TRBV14 with TRBJ1-1, with D maybe TRBD1 (6 bases). CDR3 length: 13 amino acids. V lost 5 bases and J 4 bases, leaving 11 bases between the germline ends. Germline V gene lookup returns CDR1 SGHDN and CDR2 FVKESK. The CDR3 loop reads CASSIQGPTEAFF. The CDR3 DNA reads TGTGCCAGCAGCATACAGGGCCCCACTGAAGCTTTCTTT.

The chain recombines TRBV12-2 with TRBJ1-4. TRBV12-2 is listed as a pseudogene. The CDR3 has 14 amino acids. This chain's CDR3 is CASRLIRRNEKLFF. The CDR3 DNA is TGTGCAAGTCGCTTAATCCGGAGAAATGAAAAACTGTTTTTT.

The gene calls are TRBV4-3 and TRBJ1-6; D is unclear. The CDR3 covers 13 residues. From germline, CDR1 is LGHNA and CDR2 YSLEER. Trimming left V 0 bases short and J 12 bases short, with 9 bases between. The CDR3 loop reads CASSQDVREPLHF. CDR3 bases: TGCGCCAGCAGCCAAGATGTTCGGGAACCCCTCCACTTT.

V usage is TRBV28 and J usage is TRBJ1-2; 10 positions match TRBD1. Unmatched junction bases numbered 2, after V lost 6 bases and J lost 7 bases. Germline-derived CDR1 and CDR2 are MDHEN and SYDVKM. The CDR3 totals 12 residues. The CDR3: CASSRQGAGYTF. The CDR3 nucleotides read TGTGCCAGCAGCCGACAGGGGGCTGGCTACACCTTC.

The chain carries TRBV9 and TRBJ1-5, with D tentatively TRBD1 (6 bases). Deletions cut 0 bases from V and 6 bases from J, with 13 bases between. Germline CDR1 SGDLS, CDR2 YYNGEE. CDR3 size: 15 residues. The CDR3 protein is CASSVDTGLGQPQHF. CDR3 in DNA: TGTGCCAGCAGCGTAGATACAGGGCTTGGTCAGCCCCAGCATTTT.

The chain uses TRBV19 and TRBJ1-1; D call uncertain. This CDR3 region has 13 residues. Germline CDR1 reads LNHDA; CDR2 reads SQIVND (reference sequence). V lost 3 bases, J lost 1 base, and 6 bases lay in between. CDR3 nucleotide sequence: TGTGCCAGTAGTATCCAGAAGAACACTGAAGCTTTCTTT. Encoded protein: CASSIQKNTEAFF. Supplemented by reference TRBV19 and TRBJ1-1, the full variable domain reads DGGITQSPKYLFRKEGQNVTLSCEQNLNHDAMYWYRQDPGQGLRLIYYSQIVNDFQKGDIAEGYSVSREKKESFPLTVTSAQKNPTAFYLCASSIQKNTEAFFGQGTRLTVV.

The V call is TRBV2, the J call TRBJ1-6; D not certain. The CDR3 is made up of 14 amino acids. CDR1 and CDR2 (germline): SNHLY, FYNNEI. The ends were cut back, 3 bases at V and 0 bases at J, with 3 bases in the middle. CDR3 DNA sequence: TGTGCCAGCAGTGAGAGCTCCTATAATTCACCCCTCCACTTT. It codes for CASSESSYNSPLHF.